The T cell receptor (beta chain) described here comes from a study of control samples from healthy donors and cancer patients. Assay: immunoSEQ multiplex PCR; the TCRdb copy retains only in-frame clones and omits some. The profile covers 150,000 to 160,000 clones, with approximately 93% appearing a single time and 4.5% to 6% taken by the ten largest. V lost 0 bases to trimming and J lost 9 bases, with 9 bases between them. This CDR3 is built from 13 residues. The germline CDR1 and CDR2 sequences are WNHNN and SYGVQD (reference sequence). The TCR originated in a man aged 35 to 55 in good health. The rearrangement uses TRBV10-1 and TRBJ1-5; D might be TRBD1 (6 bases). The sequencing input was blood. CDR3 residues: CASSESVRGPQHF. The CDR3, as DNA: TGCGCCAGCAGTGAGTCGGTCAGGGGGCCCCAGCATTTT.